The sequence of this TCR beta chain was determined in a study of CD8 T cells in Susac syndrome. This CDR3 contains 15 residues. CDR1 and CDR2 (germline): SGDLS, YYNGEE. The V end was cut by 7 bases, the J end by 0 bases, with 16 bases between. A quantity of roughly 0.5 to 1 ug RNA underwent reverse transcription using random hexamers. One entry per CDR3 protein results from TCRdb running MiXCR on the immunoSEQ multiplex PCR reads. Of approximately 190,000 distinct CDR3 sequences in the sample, around 95% were seen once. The T cells that were sequenced for TCR beta were CD8+ and CD4+ cells from blood. The specimen was CD8+ T cells from PBMCs. This clonotype originated in a human donor with Susac syndrome. The rearrangement uses TRBV9 and TRBJ1-1; D is undetermined. The CDR3 loop is CASSPSGVMNTEAFF. The CDR3 coding sequence is TGTGCCAGCTCCCCGTCAGGAGTCATGAACACTGAAGCTTTCTTT.